This TCR beta chain originates from a study of T-cell memory formation after mild COVID-19. For the study at large: TCR clusters largely stayed donor specific.

It was 5'RACE with constant-segment primers that produced the TCR alpha and TCR beta cDNA libraries, which carried sample barcodes and UMIs. In TCRdb, the 5' RACE reads were re-called with MiXCR into one record per CDR3 protein. Here the sample spans about 350,000 distinct CDR3 sequences, roughly an eighth being singletons. This clonotype occurred many times. This clonotype was obtained from a man between 18 and 35 years old who had mild COVID-19 (a few samples of this study predate the infection). Cell type and time point are not known. The sample consisted of PBMCs or a T cell subset sorted from them (not recorded which).

The CDR3 loop is CASSLYTGGMDEKLFF. DNA for the CDR3: TGTGCCAGCAGCTTATACACAGGTGGGATGGATGAAAAACTGTTTTTT. The chain is built from TRBV7-2 and TRBJ1-4; D perhaps matches TRBD1 (5 bases). V was trimmed by 2 bases and J by 6 bases, leaving 16 bases between them. The CDR3 runs to 16 residues. Germline CDR1 is SGHTA and CDR2 is FQGNSA.